These 22 T cell receptor beta chains share one sample of origin, sequenced in a study of blood T cell repertoires in COVID-19 (dated by TCRdb to the early 2020s). Library generation was performed with the immunoSEQ multiplex PCR assay. TCRdb took this table from immuneACCESS and kept in-frame rearrangements with V and J called. Such tables lack part of the clones; where checked against another copy, unresolved V genes explain under half of the gap, and the rest is unexplained. Present in this sample are 350,000 or so clones, about 92% of which were seen just once. The ten top clones hold around 20% of the sample. Sequenced material: PBMCs or T cells enriched from blood (not recorded which). These receptors came from a woman aged 25 to 39 who had recovered from COVID-19.

The chain combines TRBV6-5 with TRBJ1-2; 7 bases line up with TRBD1. Germline V lookup: CDR1 MNHEY, CDR2 SVGAGI. The junction had 8 bases not matched to a gene; V was cut back by 5 bases and J by 8 bases. The CDR3 runs 13 residues. CDR3 coding DNA: TGTGCCAGCAGTAACCCCGACAGGGAGGGCTACACCTTC. This codes for CASSNPDREGYTF.

The chain employs TRBV5-1 and TRBJ2-1; TRBD1 agrees at 8 bases. The trim removed 1 base at V and 0 bases at J, leaving 3 bases unmatched. The CDR3 is 16 residues long. Germline V gene sequence: CDR1 SGHRS, CDR2 YFSETQ. CDR3 sequence reads: CASSLSGTGSYNEQFF. As DNA, the CDR3 is TGCGCCAGCAGCTTGTCCGGGACAGGCTCCTACAATGAGCAGTTCTTC.

Regarding this clone: Other DNA sequences in the sample encode the same CDR3. V gene TRBV28 combines with J gene TRBJ2-7; no reliable D call. V lost 4 bases and J 4 bases, leaving 5 bases between the germline ends. The CDR3 sequence is 11 residues long. Germline-derived CDR1 and CDR2 are MDHEN and SYDVKM. The CDR3 nucleotides are TGTGCCAGCAGTTCCAGATACGAGCAGTACTTC. This encodes CASSSRYEQYF. Variable domain in full (rest from reference TRBV28 and TRBJ2-7): DVKVTQSSRYLVKRTGEKVFLECVQDMDHENMFWYRQDPGLGLRLIYFSYDVKMKEKGDIPEGYSVSREKKERFSLILESASTNQTSMYLCASSSRYEQYFGPGTRLTVT.

In DNA form, the CDR3 reads TGTGCCACCAGTGGCGGGACAGGGGGTCAGCCCCAGCATTTT. Amino acid sequence: CATSGGTGGQPQHF. The rearrangement joins TRBV24-1 to TRBJ1-5, with 11 bases identical to TRBD1. CDR3 size: 14 residues. Losses at the gene ends were 5 bases for V and 6 bases for J; bases not matched to a gene: 2. Germline lookup yields CDR1 KGHDR and CDR2 SFDVKD.

The gene calls are TRBV11-2 and TRBJ1-2, with TRBD1 identical over 11 bases. The V and J ends lost 1 base and 2 bases, in that order; junction bases with no gene match: 0. CDR1 and CDR2 (germline): SGHAT, FQNNGV. The length of the CDR3 is 15 residues. The CDR3 loop is CASSLGTGGNYGYTF. Here the CDR3 DNA reads TGTGCCAGCAGCTTAGGGACAGGGGGCAACTATGGCTACACCTTC.

The count of this clone is one. The chain employs TRBV4-2 and TRBJ2-7; TRBD2 matches at 11 bases. The CDR3 sequence is 15 residues long. Looked up from germline, CDR1 is LGHNA and CDR2 is YNFKEQ. The V and J ends lost 0 bases and 4 bases, in that order; junction bases with no gene match: 2. The CDR3 sequence is CASSQDPSGGYEQYF. The CDR3 nucleotides read TGTGCCAGCAGCCAAGATCCTAGCGGGGGGTACGAGCAGTACTTC.

This chain uses TRBV10-3 with TRBJ1-6; 11 positions match TRBD1. The CDR3 has 13 amino acids. V trimming: 8 bases; J trimming: 6 bases; junction bases outside the gene matches: 0. Germline V gives CDR1 ENHRY, CDR2 SYGVKD. CDR3 loop: CAIGTGGNSPLHF. The CDR3 nucleotides are TGTGCCATCGGGACAGGGGGTAATTCACCCCTCCACTTT.

This sequence joins TRBV28 and TRBJ1-2, with D perhaps TRBD1 (5 bases). Trimming pared 4 bases from V and 6 bases from J, leaving 18 bases between. The CDR3 is 15 residues long. The V gene's germline CDR1 is MDHEN and CDR2 SYDVKM. CDR3 sequence: CASSSAAGHFDGYTF. DNA for the CDR3: TGTGCCAGCAGTTCCGCCGCAGGGCACTTCGATGGCTACACCTTC.

This chain joins TRBV28 and TRBJ1-4; 8 nucleotides align to TRBD1. CDR3 size: 15 residues. The ends lost 6 bases at V and 4 bases at J; junction bases unmatched: 7. Germline-derived CDR1 and CDR2 are MDHEN and SYDVKM. The CDR3 reads CASSTATGVNEKLFF. CDR3 DNA: TGTGCCAGCAGCACCGCGACAGGGGTTAATGAAAAACTGTTTTTT.

This chain connects TRBV11-2 to TRBJ2-1; D is unclear. V lost 5 bases and J lost 0, with 11 bases in between. CDR1 and CDR2 from the germline V gene are SGHAT and FQNNGV. The CDR3 covers 15 residues. CDR3: CASSPDLSSYNEQFF. CDR3 DNA: TGTGCCAGCAGCCCAGACTTAAGCTCCTACAATGAGCAGTTCTTC. The full variable domain, completed using reference TRBV11-2 and TRBJ2-1, is EAGVAQSPRYKIIEKRQSVAFWCNPISGHATLYWYQQILGQGPKLLIQFQNNGVVDDSQLPKDRFSAERLKGVDSTLKIQPAKLEDSAVYLCASSPDLSSYNEQFFGPGTRLTVL.

The V gene is TRBV11-2, the J gene TRBJ1-1; a possible D gene is TRBD1 (5 bases). The CDR3 has 17 residues. Germline CDR1 and CDR2: SGHAT and FQNNGV. The ends were cut back, 1 base at V and 1 base at J, with 16 bases in the middle. The CDR3 loop reads CASSLGRWGSQNTEAFF. CDR3 coding DNA: TGTGCCAGCAGCTTAGGCAGGTGGGGCAGCCAGAACACTGAAGCTTTCTTT.

This chain links TRBV3-1 (or the pseudogene TRBV3-2) with TRBJ1-2, with 8 bases aligning to TRBD1. The length of the CDR3 is 14 residues. The trim removed 4 bases at V and 9 bases at J, leaving 10 bases unmatched. The germline gives CDR1 LGHDT, CDR2 YNNKEL (reference sequence). The CDR3 bases are TGTGCCAGCAGCCTAGGACAGGGCAGTCTTAGCTACACCTTC. Its translation: CASSLGQGSLSYTF.

The J gene is TRBJ2-5, the V gene TRBV27, with 11 bases lining up with TRBD2. After removal of 6 bases from V and 2 bases from J, the junction contained 5 bases not matched to a gene. The CDR3 is 15 residues long. Germline lookup yields CDR1 MNHEY and CDR2 SMNVEV (reference sequence). CDR3 coding DNA: TGTGCCAGCAGCATGGGGACTAGCGGTCAAGAGACCCAGTACTTC. Its protein product is CASSMGTSGQETQYF.

The chain combines TRBV6-5 with TRBJ1-2; TRBD1 matches at 8 bases. CDR3 length: 13 amino acids. After removal of 5 bases from V and 8 bases from J, the junction contained 7 bases not matched to a gene. The germline gives CDR1 MNHEY, CDR2 SVGAGI. CDR3 in amino acids: CASSPDREWGYTF. In DNA, the CDR3 is TGTGCCAGCAGTCCGGACAGGGAGTGGGGCTACACCTTC.

The chain links TRBV29-1 to TRBJ2-1, with D tentatively TRBD2 (6 bases). Germline CDR1 SQVTM, CDR2 ANQGSEA. The CDR3 totals 13 residues. V lost 6 bases and J 7 bases, leaving 16 bases between the germline ends. CDR3 region: CSVVAPTSNEQFF. The CDR3 DNA sequence: TGCAGCGTGGTGGCCCCGACTAGTAATGAGCAGTTCTTC.

This clone was seen a handful of times. The genes are TRBV19 and TRBJ2-7; 7 nucleotides align to TRBD1. The CDR3 is 16 residues long. CDR1 is LNHDA, CDR2 SQIVND, per germline (reference sequence). V was clipped by 4 bases and J by 2 bases; unmatched bases: 11. The CDR3 nucleotides are TGTGCCAGTAGTACAAAAACTTTGGGACAGACCTACGAGCAGTACTTC. Translated: CASSTKTLGQTYEQYF. Together with reference TRBV19 and TRBJ2-7, the CDR3 gives the full variable domain: DGGITQSPKYLFRKEGQNVTLSCEQNLNHDAMYWYRQDPGQGLRLIYYSQIVNDFQKGDIAEGYSVSREKKESFPLTVTSAQKNPTAFYLCASSTKTLGQTYEQYFGPGTRLTVT.

A remark on this clone: The same CDR3 also results from other DNA sequences found in this sample. The genes are TRBV24-1 and TRBJ2-7, with TRBD1 matching 9 bases. The CDR3 sequence is 15 residues long. Germline values: CDR1 KGHDR, CDR2 SFDVKD. The junction had 4 bases not matched to a gene; V was cut back by 3 bases and J by 2 bases. DNA for the CDR3: TGTGCCACCAGTGATCCACGACAGGGGGCCTACGAGCAGTACTTC. It specifies CATSDPRQGAYEQYF.

This chain joins TRBV5-1 and TRBJ2-7; maybe TRBD2 (5 bases). This CDR3 is 13 amino acids long. V was pared by 0 bases and J by 3 bases, with 7 bases between. Per germline, CDR1 SGHRS and CDR2 YFSETQ. The CDR3 here is CASSLEGSYEQYF. CDR3 in DNA: TGCGCCAGCAGCTTGGAAGGGAGCTACGAGCAGTACTTC.

This clone was seen once. This chain connects TRBV7-9 to TRBJ2-5; TRBD2 agrees at 7 bases. The CDR3 spans 15 residues. Germline trimming cut 2 bases from V and 1 base from J; bases unmatched to any gene: 4. Germline V gene sequence: CDR1 SEHNR, CDR2 FQNEAQ (reference sequence). The CDR3 nucleotides are TGTGCCAGCAGCTTATTGGGACTACGCCAAGAGACCCAGTACTTC. This encodes CASSLLGLRQETQYF.

The chain has TRBV25-1 and TRBJ2-3, with D perhaps TRBD2 (5 bases). The V and J ends lost 1 base and 3 bases respectively, with 8 bases between them. The CDR3 extends over 14 amino acids. Germline CDR1 is MGHDK and CDR2 is SYGVNS. CDR3 region: CASSEFGGTDTQYF. DNA of the CDR3: TGTGCCAGCAGTGAATTCGGCGGGACAGATACGCAGTATTTT.

The CDR3 nucleotides read TGTGCCAGCCGGGCGGGAGGAGCGGACGAGCAGTACTTC. Translated, it gives CASRAGGADEQYF. The chain combines TRBV6-5 with TRBJ2-7, with 8 bases aligning to TRBD2. CDR1 is MNHEY and CDR2 is SVGAGI in the germline V gene. V lost 8 bases to trimming and J lost 5 bases; unmatched junction nucleotides: 8. This CDR3 region has 13 residues.

The chain is built from TRBV19 and TRBJ1-5; a possible D gene is TRBD1 (6 bases). Germline CDR1 and CDR2: LNHDA and SQIVND (reference sequence). V was trimmed by 5 bases and J by 9 bases, leaving 8 bases between them. The CDR3 contains 11 residues. The CDR3 sequence is CASSLTGPQHF. CDR3 nucleotides: TGTGCCAGTAGTTTGACAGGGCCCCAGCATTTT.